This T cell receptor beta chain came from a study of PD-1 blockade in classical Hodgkin lymphoma. Autologous stem cell transplantation was followed by relapse in every patient, and brentuximab vedotin exposure varied. The best responses consisted of complete response, partial response or progressive disease. Clones were sequenced by immunoSEQ multiplex PCR, and TCRdb holds only the in-frame ones, with some missing. The sample includes 25,000 to 30,000 clones, roughly four fifths of them seen just once. The CDR3 has 14 residues. The germline gives CDR1 MDHEN, CDR2 SYDVKM. Trimming took off 3 bases at V and 2 bases at J, with 8 bases between the two ends. Remarks on this clone: The antigen remains undetermined.

Study-level results: Patients excluded were those beginning nivolumab under 1 year after ASCT. TCR diversity at baseline was reported to be reduced in newly diagnosed patients relative to healthy donors.

V is TRBV28 and J is TRBJ1-3; D unresolved. This clonotype was obtained from a human donor with classical Hodgkin lymphoma. Here the sequenced sample was peripheral blood mononuclear cells (PBMCs), taken before the second cycle of nivolumab. The CDR3 protein is CASSFPSAGNTIYF. For the CDR3, the DNA is TGTGCCAGCAGTTTCCCAAGTGCTGGAAACACCATATATTTT. The variable domain in full, with the rest retrieved from reference TRBV28 and TRBJ1-3, is DVKVTQSSRYLVKRTGEKVFLECVQDMDHENMFWYRQDPGLGLRLIYFSYDVKMKEKGDIPEGYSVSREKKERFSLILESASTNQTSMYLCASSFPSAGNTIYFGEGSWLTVV.